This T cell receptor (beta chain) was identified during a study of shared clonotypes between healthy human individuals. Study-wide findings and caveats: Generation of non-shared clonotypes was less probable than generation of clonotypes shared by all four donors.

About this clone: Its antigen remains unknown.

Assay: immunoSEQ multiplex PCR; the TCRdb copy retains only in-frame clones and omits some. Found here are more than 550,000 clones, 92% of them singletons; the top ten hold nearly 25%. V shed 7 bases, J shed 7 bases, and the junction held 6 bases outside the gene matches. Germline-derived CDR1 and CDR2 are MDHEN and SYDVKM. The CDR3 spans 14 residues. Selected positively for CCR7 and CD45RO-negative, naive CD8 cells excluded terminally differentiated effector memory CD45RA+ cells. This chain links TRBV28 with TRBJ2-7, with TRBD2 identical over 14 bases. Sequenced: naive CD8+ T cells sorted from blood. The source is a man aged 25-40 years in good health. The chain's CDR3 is CASTFGLAGGEQYF. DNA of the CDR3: TGTGCCAGCACCTTTGGACTAGCGGGAGGTGAGCAGTACTTC.